This record looks at one T cell receptor (beta chain) sequence and its context. Its antigen is undetermined. The germline V gene encodes CDR1 KGHSH and CDR2 LQKENI. V lost 3 bases, J lost 5 bases, and 19 bases lay in between. This CDR3 has 16 residues. Libraries were prepared by immunoSEQ multiplex PCR; TCRdb keeps only in-frame clonotypes and omits some of them. Counted here are roughly 99,000 clones, approximately 90% occurring once; the ten biggest clones make up under 25%. This specimen comes from a study of T cell responses to AZD1222 COVID-19 vaccine. Study-level background: The analysis combined second doses at about 4 or about 12 weeks. Overall study results and limits: The breadth and depth of Spike-specific TCRs increased once two AZD1222 doses had been given. Repertoires were obtained only post-peak T cell response. Variant regions that are unmutated are reportedly the target of nearly half of spike-specific TCRs.

Sample: peripheral blood, taken on day 0 of AZD1222 vaccination. The sequence derives from an adult in good health. V is TRBV18 and J is TRBJ1-1, with D unclear. In DNA, the CDR3 is TGTGCCAGCTCACCTAGGCCCTACTCAGACGGGACTGAAGCTTTCTTT. It yields the protein CASSPRPYSDGTEAFF.